This TCR beta chain emerged from a study of post-analysis software for immune sequencing data. This CDR3 has 16 residues. Unmatched junction bases numbered 10, after V lost 3 bases and J lost 4 bases. General study findings and limits: Compared against controls, patients with multiple sclerosis displayed significantly lower normalized Chao1 diversity. Higher frequency in patients than in controls was seen for roughly five TRBV segments, with TRBV5-6, TRBV5-1 and TRBV20-1 among them.

Sequencing libraries made from TCR beta cDNA carried unique molecular identifiers. TCRdb processed the PCR reads anew with MiXCR; each CDR3 protein has one entry. The sample includes hundreds of thousands of distinct CDR3 sequences, 55% to 60% of them seen just once. On this clonotype itself: What it binds is not known.

The chain carries TRBV12-3 or TRBV12-4 and TRBJ1-2; 8 nucleotides agree with TRBD1. The sequenced sample was blood. This receptor was obtained from a girl under 10 years old with multiple sclerosis. DNA of the CDR3: TGTGCCAGCAGTTTGAAAACGGGACAGGCGGGCTATGGCTACACCTTC. It translates to CASSLKTGQAGYGYTF.